This entry is about one T cell receptor beta chain. This receptor's antigen is unknown. The record has no base qualities; no much larger clone is one base away. Library preparation employed multiplex PCR. The sequencing machine was a 454 GS FLX. Semiquantitative ARM-PCR was used to amplify the TCR alpha and beta CDR3 regions from mRNA. In ARM-PCR, tagged nested gene-specific primers were used first, and communal superprimers then performed exponential amplification. Before the first-round PCR products went through the second amplification round, exonuclease was used to remove the nested primers. Sequencing of the amplicons was performed on the 454 platform, which allows millions of DNA fragments to be sequenced rapidly without cloning bias. A read was counted as effective if the read could be mapped to both V and J germline segments. Concerning the study's data processing: IRmap was used to assign reads to germline V, D and J segments, and IRmap relies on pyromap, a Smith-Waterman modification adapted to 454 sequencing errors. D-beta assignments were filtered with cutoffs set at the 99th percentile of alignment scores obtained from simulated random sequences. The amino acids between the conserved V-segment Y[YFLI]C motif and the J-segment [FW]GXGT motif were defined as CDR3. A compound Poisson process model, previously applied to large-scale EST data, was used to estimate repertoire diversity. A procedure for detecting cross-contamination was applied so that sample contamination could be argued against as the origin of shared CDR3s. The public reads were reprocessed in TCRdb via fastp at Q25 and MiXCR, keeping in-frame beta chains. Rows are unified per CDR3 protein, each entry keeping the most common DNA and genes. The V and J calls shown here were made by TCRdb, not taken from the authors' results. This sample holds about 5,500 distinct CDR3 sequences; 65% were observed only once. The ten largest clones add up to more than 55% of the sample.

These data come from a study of relationships among human T cell subsets (dated by TCRdb to the early 2010s). Study-wide context: The study sequenced eight distinct T cell populations from blood: pan T, CD8 cytotoxic, regulatory, Th1, Th2, naive plus transitional, activated and memory cells.

The study at large found these results: No statistically significant differences in V, D and J usage, CDR3 length or N-nucleotide additions were observed among the seven subsets. The substantial sharing of CDR3s among Th1, Th2 and regulatory T cells was interpreted as suggesting that cell fate choices are stochastic. More than 55% of CD8+ cytotoxic sequences came from clones with more than 100 reads, while the regulatory and Th2 subsets showed few clones of that size. The bead-based sorting was unable to rule out the presence of a CD4+CD8+ double-positive population.

For isolation of CD8+ cytotoxic T cells, negative selection was performed with anti-CD4 multisort beads, and positive selection with anti-CD8 beads was then performed. T cell subsets were isolated with Miltenyi superparamagnetic beads coated with subset-specific monoclonal antibodies. Peripheral blood was used as the source from which all T cell populations were isolated. Mononuclear cells were obtained from whole blood by Ficoll separation, and monocytes were then depleted with anti-CD14 microbeads. Isolated cell populations were immediately resuspended in RNAprotect reagent. From V the trimming removes 8 bases and from J it removes 5 bases, while the gene matches leave 3 bases of the junction unaccounted for. Taken from the germline V gene, the CDR1 and CDR2 loops are MNHEY and SVGAGI. The CDR3, from cysteine to phenylalanine, totals 12 residues. Just the 36-base CDR3 DNA is kept, in frame starting at base 1.

The sequenced sample consisted of CD8+ T cells sorted from blood. The chain is assembled from TRBV6-5 and TRBJ2-7; 10 middle bases align to TRBD1. This sequence was found in a man in his forties in good health. The DNA sequence is given as TGTGCCAGCGGGACAGGGGCCCACGAGCAGTACTTC. Its translation reads: CASGTGAHEQYF.